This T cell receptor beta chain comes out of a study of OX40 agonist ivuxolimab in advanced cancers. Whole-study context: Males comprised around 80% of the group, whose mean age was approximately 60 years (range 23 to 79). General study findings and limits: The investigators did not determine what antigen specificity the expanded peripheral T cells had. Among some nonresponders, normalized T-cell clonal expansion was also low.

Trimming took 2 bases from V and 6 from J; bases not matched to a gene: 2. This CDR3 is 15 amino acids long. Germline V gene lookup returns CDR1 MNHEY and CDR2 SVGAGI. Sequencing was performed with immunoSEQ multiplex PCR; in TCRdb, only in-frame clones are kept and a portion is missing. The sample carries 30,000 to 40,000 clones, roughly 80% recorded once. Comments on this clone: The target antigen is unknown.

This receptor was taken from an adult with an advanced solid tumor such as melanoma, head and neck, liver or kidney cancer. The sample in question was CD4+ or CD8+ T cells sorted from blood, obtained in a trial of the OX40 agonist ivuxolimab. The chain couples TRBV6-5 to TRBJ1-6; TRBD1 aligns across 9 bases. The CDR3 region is CASSYGQGSNSPLHF. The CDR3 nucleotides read TGTGCCAGCAGTTACGGACAGGGGTCTAATTCACCCCTCCACTTT.